One and the same sample provided the 23 T cell receptor beta chains below, sequenced in a study of blood T cell repertoires in COVID-19. Data came from immunoSEQ multiplex PCR; TCRdb stores just in-frame clones and leaves some out. The sample carries roughly 200,000 clones, about 85% recorded once. The sample taken for sequencing was peripheral blood. These receptors were taken from a woman at least 80 years old with acute or convalescent COVID-19.

This clone was picked up a small number of times. The chain is built from TRBV3-1 (or the pseudogene TRBV3-2) and TRBJ2-1; 9 bases match TRBD1. Germline V gene data show CDR1 as LGHDT and CDR2 as YNNKEL (reference sequence). V shed 6 bases and J 5 bases; nucleotides not matched to a gene: 8. This CDR3 is 15 amino acids long. CDR3 DNA sequence: TGTGCCAGCAGACGCCGGGACAGGGCTGACAATGAGCAGTTCTTC. This encodes CASRRRDRADNEQFF.

The J gene is TRBJ2-3, the V gene TRBV10-3, with 7 bases lining up with TRBD2. The germline CDR1 and CDR2 sequences are ENHRY and SYGVKD. Trimming took 6 bases from V and 6 from J; bases not matched to a gene: 6. The CDR3 has 13 residues. DNA of the CDR3: TGTGCCATCAGAGATACCGGGGGGGATACGCAGTATTTT. Amino acids: CAIRDTGGDTQYF.

This chain connects TRBV6-2 or TRBV6-3 to TRBJ2-7, with D unclear. The CDR3 is 15 residues long. Trimming removed 0 bases from V and 5 bases from J, with 14 bases in between. Germline CDR1 is MNHEY and CDR2 is SVGEGT. The CDR3 coding sequence is TGTGCCAGCAGTTACTCTCAGGTCTCTATCAACGAGCAGTACTTC. Translated: CASSYSQVSINEQYF.

In DNA, the CDR3 is TGTGCCACCAGTGATCCCAATCCAACAACATACAATGAGCAGTTCTTC. Protein sequence: CATSDPNPTTYNEQFF. The chain uses TRBV24-1 and TRBJ2-1; D not resolved. Germline CDR1 KGHDR, CDR2 SFDVKD. The V end was cut by 3 bases, the J end by 4 bases, with 15 bases between. The CDR3 runs 16 residues.

This chain uses TRBV18 with TRBJ1-1; 9 bases are a match to TRBD1. CDR3 length: 16 amino acids. Trimming cost V 3 bases and J 6 bases; bases outside gene matches: 11. Germline CDR1 reads KGHSH; CDR2 reads LQKENI. The CDR3: CASSPSQDRGEAEAFF. In nucleotides, the CDR3 is TGTGCCAGCTCACCGTCTCAGGACAGGGGTGAGGCTGAAGCTTTCTTT. Supplemented by reference TRBV18 and TRBJ1-1, the full variable domain reads NAGVMQNPRHLVRRRGQEARLRCSPMKGHSHVYWYRQLPEEGLKFMVYLQKENIIDESGMPKERFSAEFPKEGPSILRIQQVVRGDSAAYFCASSPSQDRGEAEAFFGQGTRLTVV.

The chain has TRBV7-2 and TRBJ2-1, with a weak D call TRBD2 (6 bases). V was shortened by 1 base and J by 0 bases, with 7 bases between the two germline ends. CDR1 and CDR2 (germline): SGHTA, FQGNSA. The CDR3 runs 15 residues. CDR3 nucleotide sequence: TGTGCCAGCAGCTTAGGGCGGGACTCCTACAATGAGCAGTTCTTC. As protein: CASSLGRDSYNEQFF.

The chain recombines TRBV19 with TRBJ2-1; 8 bases line up with TRBD2. The V and J ends lost 6 bases and 0 bases, in that order; junction bases with no gene match: 7. The CDR3 runs 16 residues. CDR1 is LNHDA and CDR2 is SQIVND in the germline V gene (reference sequence). The DNA for the CDR3 is TGTGCCAGTAGGGGACTAGGTATGAGCTCCTACAATGAGCAGTTCTTC. Protein sequence: CASRGLGMSSYNEQFF.

V is TRBV19 and J is TRBJ2-7; 10 bases agree with TRBD2. Germline V gene lookup returns CDR1 LNHDA and CDR2 SQIVND (reference sequence). J lost 2 bases, V lost 3 bases, and 4 bases had no gene match. CDR3 length: 15 amino acids. The CDR3 protein is CASSISGRGAYEQYF. The CDR3 nucleotides are TGTGCCAGTAGTATCAGCGGGAGGGGCGCCTACGAGCAGTACTTC.

The chain couples TRBV10-2 to TRBJ1-6; D uncertain. Germline-derived CDR1 and CDR2 are WSHSY and SAAADI. The CDR3 totals 14 residues. V lost 8 bases and J 5 bases, leaving 13 bases between the germline ends. CDR3 bases: TGCGCCAGCGGAGTGGGTCACAATAATTCACCCCTCCACTTT. Encoded protein: CASGVGHNNSPLHF.

The chain has TRBV7-2 and TRBJ1-5; D call uncertain. CDR3 length: 15 residues. Per germline, CDR1 SGHTA and CDR2 FQGNSA. V was pared by 1 base and J by 4 bases, with 11 bases between. The DNA of the CDR3 is TGTGCCAGCAGCTTAGGAGGAACGGGGAATCAGCCCCAGCATTTT. It specifies CASSLGGTGNQPQHF.

This rearrangement joins TRBV6-2 or TRBV6-3 to TRBJ2-7; TRBD1 matches 7 bases. J gave up 4 bases and V 0 bases, and 15 bases lay outside the gene matches. Germline-derived CDR1 and CDR2 are MNHEY and SVGEGT. The CDR3 is 18 residues long. The CDR3 reads CASSYSSRGPTKRYEQYF. CDR3 DNA sequence: TGTGCCAGCAGTTACTCGAGTAGGGGGCCAACGAAAAGATACGAGCAGTACTTC.

The chain joins TRBV5-1 to TRBJ2-3; D remains unclear. CDR3 length: 13 residues. V was clipped by 2 bases and J by 9 bases, with 13 bases between them. The germline V gene has CDR1 SGHRS and CDR2 YFSETQ. The CDR3 bases are TGCGCCAGCAGCTTTCAAAGTCAGGAAACGCAGTATTTT. Its protein is CASSFQSQETQYF.

The rearrangement uses TRBV27 and TRBJ1-6; D may be TRBD1 (5 bases). Germline CDR1 is MNHEY and CDR2 is SMNVEV (reference sequence). The CDR3 loop spans 16 amino acids. V dropped 1 base and J dropped 7 bases, with 14 bases sitting between them. CDR3 protein: CASSLLGGRWNSPLHF. CDR3 bases: TGTGCCAGCAGTTTATTGGGGGGTCGTTGGAATTCACCCCTCCACTTT.

V is TRBV20-1 and J is TRBJ2-1; D unresolved. The V end lost 3 bases, the J end lost 2 bases, and 14 bases lay between the germline ends. This CDR3 is built from 15 residues. Germline assignment: CDR1 DFQATT and CDR2 SNEGSKA (reference sequence). CDR3: CSASSAVQPYNEQFF. The CDR3 nucleotides read TGCAGTGCTAGTTCTGCGGTCCAGCCCTACAATGAGCAGTTCTTC.

The genes are TRBV18 and TRBJ2-2; no firm D call. The V and J ends lost 3 bases and 0 bases respectively, with 14 bases between them. The CDR3 extends over 17 amino acids. Germline CDR1 reads KGHSH; CDR2 reads LQKENI. As DNA, the CDR3 is TGTGCCAGCTCACCCCGTCAGATAGGAGCGAACACCGGGGAGCTGTTTTTT. This gives the protein CASSPRQIGANTGELFF.

The chain recombines TRBV19 with TRBJ2-3; no clear D gene. CDR3 length equals 12 residues. The V end was cut by 4 bases, the J end by 6 bases, with 8 bases between. Germline values: CDR1 LNHDA, CDR2 SQIVND (reference sequence). The DNA of the CDR3 is TGTGCCAGTAGTACTAACCTTGATACGCAGTATTTT. It encodes CASSTNLDTQYF.

The chain employs TRBV7-9 and TRBJ2-5; TRBD1 aligns across 8 bases. CDR1 is SEHNR and CDR2 is FQNEAQ in the germline V gene (reference sequence). There are 14 residues in the CDR3. J was trimmed by 2 bases and V by 5 bases; bases with no gene match: 4. DNA for the CDR3: TGTGCCAGCAGCAAAGACAGGGGACAAGAGACCCAGTACTTC. It yields the protein CASSKDRGQETQYF.

The rearrangement links TRBV5-6 to TRBJ1-1; the D gene is possibly TRBD1 (5 bases). Germline values: CDR1 SGHDT, CDR2 YYEEEE. The ends were cut back, 3 bases at V and 1 base at J, with 13 bases in the middle. There are 15 residues in the CDR3. The CDR3 reads CASSWGTWGNTEAFF. In DNA form, the CDR3 reads TGTGCCAGCAGCTGGGGGACTTGGGGGAACACTGAAGCTTTCTTT. Full variable domain (missing parts from reference TRBV5-6 and TRBJ1-1): DAGVTQSPTHLIKTRGQQVTLRCSPKSGHDTVSWYQQALGQGPQFIFQYYEEEERQRGNFPDRFSGHQFPNYSSELNVNALLLGDSALYLCASSWGTWGNTEAFFGQGTRLTVV.

This rearrangement joins TRBV30 to TRBJ2-5; tentative D call: TRBD1 (6 bases). This CDR3 is 15 amino acids long. Germline CDR1 reads GTSNPN; CDR2 reads SVGIG (reference sequence). Deletions cut 2 bases from V and 5 bases from J, with 18 bases between. As DNA, the CDR3 is TGTGCCTGGAGTACCCTCTGGGGGCTTAGGGAGACCCAGTACTTC. This gives the protein CAWSTLWGLRETQYF.

This chain uses TRBV29-1 with TRBJ2-3; D may be TRBD1 (5 bases). The CDR3 length is 12 residues. Trimming took 6 bases from V and 3 from J, leaving 10 bases between them. In germline, CDR1 is SQVTM, CDR2 ANQGSEA. The CDR3 DNA is TGCAGCGTAGACAGTGGTACAGATACGCAGTATTTT. It translates to CSVDSGTDTQYF.

The rearrangement links TRBV6-5 to TRBJ1-2; TRBD1 matches 10 bases. Germline V gene lookup returns CDR1 MNHEY and CDR2 SVGAGI. This CDR3 region has 14 residues. The trim removed 5 bases at V and 8 bases at J, leaving 8 bases unmatched. Here the CDR3 DNA reads TGTGCCAGCAGTCCCTGGACAGGGGGTTGGGGCTACACCTTC. This gives the protein CASSPWTGGWGYTF.

The chain joins TRBV18 to TRBJ2-2; D is possibly TRBD2 (5 bases). The germline V and J ends were trimmed by 0 bases and 2 bases, with 10 bases remaining between them. The CDR3 contains 16 residues. Per the germline V gene, CDR1 is KGHSH and CDR2 is LQKENI. CDR3 DNA: TGTGCCAGCTCACCACCTGTGGGAGTTAACACCGGGGAGCTGTTTTTT. Translation: CASSPPVGVNTGELFF.

The genes are TRBV7-2 and TRBJ2-7, with 7 bases that match TRBD1. Germline loops: CDR1 SGHTA, CDR2 FQGNSA. Trimming removed 5 bases from V and 1 base from J; junction bases left unmatched: 5. The length of the CDR3 is 14 residues. CDR3 in amino acids: CASSNTGQSYEQYF. As DNA, the CDR3 is TGTGCCAGCAGCAATACGGGACAGTCCTACGAGCAGTACTTC.